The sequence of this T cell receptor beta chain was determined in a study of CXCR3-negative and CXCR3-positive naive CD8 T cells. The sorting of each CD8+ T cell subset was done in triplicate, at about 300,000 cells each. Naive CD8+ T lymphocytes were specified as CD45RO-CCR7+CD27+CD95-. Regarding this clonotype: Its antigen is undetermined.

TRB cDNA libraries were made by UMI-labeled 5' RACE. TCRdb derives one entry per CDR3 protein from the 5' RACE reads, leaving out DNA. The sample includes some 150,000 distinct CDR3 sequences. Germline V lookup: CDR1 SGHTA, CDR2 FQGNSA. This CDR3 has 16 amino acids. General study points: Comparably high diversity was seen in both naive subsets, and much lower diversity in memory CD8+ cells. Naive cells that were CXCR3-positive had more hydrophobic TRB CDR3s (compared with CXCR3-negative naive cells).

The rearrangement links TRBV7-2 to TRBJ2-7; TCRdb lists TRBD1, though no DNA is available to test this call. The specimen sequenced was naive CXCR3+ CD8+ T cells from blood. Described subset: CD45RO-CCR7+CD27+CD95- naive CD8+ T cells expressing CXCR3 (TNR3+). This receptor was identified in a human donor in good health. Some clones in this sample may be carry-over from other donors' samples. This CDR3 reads CASSRKDRTIGDEQYF.